This T cell receptor (beta chain) was sequenced in a study of blood T cell repertoires in COVID-19. For the study at large: COVID-19 samples collected from the United States, Italy and Spain covered acute and convalescent phases. T cells, B-cell-depleted T cells, or PBMCs provided the cDNA or gDNA that served as material.

Study processing details: Nucleated cell number was recorded as an estimate derived from reference gene primer amplification. Using immunoSEQ multiplex PCR, the repertoire was profiled, and TCRdb retains in-frame clones only, with some absent. V and J calls and clone size are given by that table; D and trimming were obtained from the DNA. This table holds some 97,000 clones, 85% found once. Germline CDR1 is MGHDK and CDR2 is SYGVNS. V was pared by 4 bases and J by 2 bases, with 5 bases of the junction left unmatched. The CDR3 is 15 amino acids. Sequencing input: peripheral blood. The TCR was taken from a man aged 50 to 60 with active or convalescent COVID-19. The chain couples TRBV25-1 to TRBJ1-2; 9 nucleotides match TRBD1. The CDR3 DNA reads TGTGCCAGCAGTGCCTTCGGACAGGGGAACTATGGCTACACCTTC. Translating it yields CASSAFGQGNYGYTF.